This T cell receptor beta chain stems from a study of blood T cells in healthy people across ages. Study-wide findings and caveats: A strong correlation was seen between TCR beta diversity and naive T cell percentage.

Each sample used at least 6 million PBMCs. V lost 5 bases and J lost 7; bases outside the gene matches: 13. Germline V gene data show CDR1 as PRHDT and CDR2 as FYEKMQ (reference sequence). The CDR3 has 15 residues. To note about this clonotype: Its antigen remains unidentified.

Then a second PCR, running roughly 7 to 11 cycles, was carried out with a sample-barcoded 5' primer and a J-beta primer mix. TCRdb called the 5' RACE reads again in MiXCR, with one record for every CDR3 protein. The repertoire holds almost 800,000 distinct CDR3 sequences, with 58% as singletons. This chain links TRBV13 with TRBJ2-7; 8 bases are shared with TRBD2. Sequencing input: blood. The source of this sequence is a man younger than 40 in good health. The CDR3 sequence is CASSPSPGGKNEQYF. The CDR3 region has the DNA TGTGCCAGCAGCCCTTCACCGGGAGGGAAAAATGAGCAGTACTTC.